The clone carrying this TCR beta chain appeared a single time. This sample is part of a study of PD-1 blockade in classical Hodgkin lymphoma. Every patient was affected by relapse after autologous stem cell transplantation, while exposure to brentuximab vedotin was not uniform. This CDR3 contains 17 residues. The V and J ends lost 4 bases and 4 bases, in that order; junction bases with no gene match: 17. CDR1 and CDR2 from the germline V gene are SGHDT and YYEEEE. Only in-frame clones appear in the TCRdb table, and some are missing; sequencing was by immunoSEQ multiplex PCR. The table lists some 14,000 clones, roughly four fifths of them singletons.

The TCR was taken from a human donor with classical Hodgkin lymphoma. The source material was peripheral blood mononuclear cells (PBMCs), sampled at baseline. J is TRBJ2-7 and V is TRBV5-6, with 7 bases aligning to TRBD1. CDR3 sequence (DNA): TGTGCCAGCAGCCTCCGACTCACCTTGGGGACAGAATACGAGCAGTACTTC. Encoded protein: CASSLRLTLGTEYEQYF.